The rows below give T cell receptor beta chains drawn from one sample of a study of T-cell reconstitution after alpha-beta-depleted transplantation in children. MiXCR, applied by TCRdb to the PCR reads, yields one record per CDR3 protein. Seen here are 200,000 to 250,000 distinct CDR3 sequences, 7.5% to 10% observed once, and the top ten hold about 5%. Sequenced here: PBMCs from the stem cell graft donor, sampled from the stem cell graft. These receptors all stem from a human donor who donated a stem cell graft to a child with SCID. The CDR3 runs from the conserved cysteine through the conserved F or W. D genes are given only for firm matches. Clone size is not always given. Where it is, it says once, few, many or a class for expanded clones.

CDR3aa: CASSLNGTRGIETGELFF
CDR3nt: TGCGCCAGCAGCTTGAACGGGACTAGGGGGATTGAGACCGGGGAGCTGTTTTTT
v_gene: TRBV5-1
j_gene: TRBJ2-2
len: 18
d_gene: TRBD2
abundance: many

CDR3aa: CSARDSGGAGSVQYF
CDR3nt: TGCAGTGCTAGGGATAGCGGGGGGGCGGGGAGTGTCCAGTACTTC
v_gene: TRBV20-1
j_gene: TRBJ2-5
len: 15
d_gene: TRBD2
abundance: many

CDR3aa: CASSSLGGTGVSYEQYF
CDR3nt: TGTGCCAGCAGTTCTCTCGGGGGTACGGGCGTTTCCTACGAGCAGTACTTC
v_gene: TRBV11-2
j_gene: TRBJ2-7
len: 17
d_gene: .
abundance: many

CDR3aa: CSARPYRGLGTQYF
CDR3nt: TGCAGTGCTAGGCCCTACAGGGGACTGGGTACGCAGTATTTT
v_gene: TRBV20-1
j_gene: TRBJ2-3
len: 14
d_gene: .
abundance: many

CDR3aa: CASSVRTADTQYF
CDR3nt: TGTGCCAGCAGTGTTCGTACAGCAGATACGCAGTATTTT
v_gene: TRBV2
j_gene: TRBJ2-3
len: 13
d_gene: .
abundance: .

CDR3aa: CASQASLNTEAFF
CDR3nt: TGCGCCAGCCAGGCCTCTCTGAACACTGAAGCTTTCTTT
v_gene: TRBV4-3
j_gene: TRBJ1-1
len: 13
d_gene: .
abundance: many

CDR3aa: CASSSQFGAGYSTDTQYF
CDR3nt: TGTGCCAGCAGTAGCCAGTTCGGGGCGGGGTATAGCACAGATACGCAGTATTTT
v_gene: TRBV6-1
j_gene: TRBJ2-3
len: 18
d_gene: .
abundance: many

CDR3aa: CSVGPAGISYEQYF
CDR3nt: TGCAGCGTTGGGCCAGCGGGGATCTCCTACGAGCAGTACTTC
v_gene: TRBV29-1
j_gene: TRBJ2-7
len: 14
d_gene: TRBD2
abundance: many

CDR3aa: CSANDRGGTEAFF
CDR3nt: TGCAGCGCCAACGACAGGGGAGGCACTGAAGCTTTCTTT
v_gene: TRBV29-1
j_gene: TRBJ1-1
len: 13
d_gene: TRBD1
abundance: many

CDR3aa: CASSRVKGVRDTEAFF
CDR3nt: TGTGCCAGCAGTCGTGTTAAGGGGGTTAGGGACACTGAAGCTTTCTTT
v_gene: TRBV2
j_gene: TRBJ1-1
len: 16
d_gene: .
abundance: few